The source of this TCR beta chain is a study of T cells after yellow fever vaccination. Study at large: Some fractions had low cell numbers, and these were prepared with SMART-Seq v4 Ultra Low Input. Findings and limits, study-wide: Shared CD4/CD8 clonotypes were a small share, likely from convergent recombination. Detected again after the booster were most primary-vaccination clones, at roughly 95% CD4 and 88% CD8.

Germline-derived CDR1 and CDR2 are MNHEY and SMNVEV (reference sequence). This CDR3 contains 17 residues. V lost 6 bases and J lost 5; bases outside the gene matches: 10. 5'RACE template switching added a universal primer site and UMIs to TCR cDNA. TCRdb re-called the 5' RACE reads through MiXCR, storing one row per CDR3 protein. The sample carries some 350,000 distinct CDR3 sequences, approximately 4% recorded once. Concerning this clonotype itself: Its antigen is not known.

Sequenced material: PBMCs, taken 5 days after the yellow fever booster vaccination. This receptor was obtained from a man between 18 and 29 years old who received the YFV17D yellow fever vaccine. The gene calls are TRBV27 and TRBJ1-6, with TRBD1 matching 10 bases. The DNA of the CDR3 is TGTGCCAGCAGCCCAATGGGACAGGGGTCCGATAATTCACCCCTCCACTTT. Its protein is CASSPMGQGSDNSPLHF.